One sample yielded the 13 T cell receptor beta chains listed below, sequenced in a study of blood T cell repertoires in COVID-19 (dated by TCRdb to the early 2020s). Libraries were made using the immunoSEQ multiplex PCR assay. In TCRdb, the immuneACCESS table is reduced to in-frame sequences with V and J assigned. These tables do not hold every clone; where another copy was compared, an unresolved V gene accounts for under half, and the others remain unexplained. The sample data list 200,000 or so clones, and about 79% of these were observed just once. The ten largest make up approximately 2.4% of the sample. Sequencing was performed on peripheral blood. These receptors originate from a man aged 40-49 years who had recovered from COVID-19.

This clone has a single count. The chain combines TRBV5-1 with TRBJ2-7, with TRBD2 matching over 14 bases. V was clipped by 5 bases and J by 7 bases; unmatched bases: 5. The length of the CDR3 is 14 residues. Germline CDR1 is SGHRS and CDR2 is YFSETQ. The CDR3 DNA sequence: TGCGCCAGCAGAGGACTAGCGGGGGGTTGGGAGCAGTACTTC. Its protein is CASRGLAGGWEQYF.

The gene calls are TRBV7-2 and TRBJ2-7, with D maybe TRBD1 (5 bases). Germline CDR1 reads SGHTA; CDR2 reads FQGNSA. The CDR3 extends over 13 amino acids. The V end was cut by 1 base, the J end by 3 bases, with 7 bases between. CDR3 residues: CASSLDRNYEQYF. The CDR3 nucleotides read TGTGCCAGCAGCTTAGACAGGAACTACGAGCAGTACTTC.

This clone was detected once. The genes are TRBV3-1 (or the pseudogene TRBV3-2) and TRBJ1-6; 8 bases map to TRBD1. V shed 1 base, J shed 10 bases, and the junction held 9 bases outside the gene matches. Germline V gene data show CDR1 as LGHDT and CDR2 as YNNKEL (reference sequence). This CDR3 spans 16 amino acids. The CDR3 coding sequence is TGTGCCAGCAGCCAAGTCCTTCAGGGGGCCGAATCACCCCTCCACTTT. Its translation: CASSQVLQGAESPLHF.

The gene calls are TRBV4-3 and TRBJ2-1; 8 bases align to TRBD2. CDR3 size: 15 residues. Germline V gene data show CDR1 as LGHNA and CDR2 as YSLEER. J gave up 0 bases and V 4 bases, and 2 bases lay outside the gene matches. The CDR3 sequence is CASSLGTSSYNEQFF. CDR3 nucleotides: TGCGCCAGCAGCCTAGGGACTAGCTCCTACAATGAGCAGTTCTTC.

The chain couples TRBV10-3 to TRBJ2-7; 7 positions match TRBD1. In germline, CDR1 is ENHRY, CDR2 SYGVKD. This CDR3 has 13 residues. Trimming cost V 4 bases and J 4 bases; bases outside gene matches: 4. The CDR3 nucleotides read TGTGCCATCAGTGGGACAGGAAAATACGAGCAGTACTTC. This gives the protein CAISGTGKYEQYF.

This clone was counted a few times. This rearrangement joins TRBV4-1 to TRBJ1-2, with a tentative D call TRBD1 (6 bases). The CDR3 covers 16 residues. CDR1 and CDR2 (germline): MGHRA, YSYEKL. Trimming stripped 0 bases from V and 3 bases from J, with 14 bases between. CDR3 nucleotides: TGCGCCAGCAGCCAAGAATACCGGGACAATGACTATGGCTACACCTTC. It specifies CASSQEYRDNDYGYTF.

There are a few counts of this clone. The genes are TRBV7-8 and TRBJ2-7, with 7 bases lining up with TRBD2. The trim removed 4 bases at V and 2 bases at J, leaving 5 bases unmatched. This CDR3 region has 14 residues. From germline, CDR1 is SGHVS and CDR2 FQNEAQ. This CDR3 is CASSSGGGTYEQYF. The CDR3 DNA reads TGTGCCAGCAGCTCTGGGGGGGGAACCTACGAGCAGTACTTC.

The chain couples TRBV18 to TRBJ2-3; unclear D gene. The CDR3 spans 13 residues. The germline gives CDR1 KGHSH, CDR2 LQKENI. Trimming removed 0 bases from V and 4 bases from J, with 5 bases in between. CDR3 region: CASSPPKPDTQYF. The CDR3 DNA reads as TGTGCCAGCTCACCACCGAAGCCAGATACGCAGTATTTT.

This sequence joins TRBV6-5 and TRBJ2-5, with 7 bases that match TRBD1. The germline V gene has CDR1 MNHEY and CDR2 SVGAGI. The CDR3 loop spans 15 amino acids. Trimming cost V 6 bases and J 0 bases; bases outside gene matches: 7. This chain's CDR3 is CASSRQGYNQETQYF. The CDR3 DNA reads TGTGCCAGCAGCAGACAGGGATACAACCAAGAGACCCAGTACTTC.

The chain recombines TRBV6-5 with TRBJ2-7; a weak D match, TRBD2 (6 bases). The CDR3 extends over 16 amino acids. The germline V and J ends were trimmed by 0 bases and 5 bases, with 17 bases remaining between them. Germline V gives CDR1 MNHEY, CDR2 SVGAGI. The CDR3 region has the DNA TGTGCCAGCAGTTACTCGACGGGGGAGCGAGTCCACGAGCAGTACTTC. This sequence encodes CASSYSTGERVHEQYF.

This clone turned up a few times. The rearrangement joins TRBV30 to TRBJ1-1; the D gene is possibly TRBD1 (5 bases). Per the germline V gene, CDR1 is GTSNPN and CDR2 is SVGIG (reference sequence). Trimming cost V 2 bases and J 3 bases, with 13 bases left between them. The CDR3 runs to 14 residues. The CDR3 region is CAWSRKGLYTEAFF. CDR3 sequence (DNA): TGTGCCTGGAGTAGGAAGGGACTATACACTGAAGCTTTCTTT.

The genes are TRBV6-5 and TRBJ1-5, with D possibly TRBD1 on 6 matching bases. Per the germline V gene, CDR1 is MNHEY and CDR2 is SVGAGI. Deletions cut 5 bases from V and 4 bases from J, with 15 bases between. The CDR3 loop spans 15 amino acids. The CDR3 nucleotides are TGTGCCAGCAGTCGCCGCCGGACAGCGAATCAGCCCCAGCATTTT. It translates to CASSRRRTANQPQHF.

V gene TRBV7-2 combines with J gene TRBJ1-6, with a weak D call TRBD1 (6 bases). The germline V gene has CDR1 SGHTA and CDR2 FQGNSA. V shed 10 bases and J shed 2 bases, with 12 bases lying between them. The CDR3 has 14 amino acids. The CDR3 sequence: CAIGQNAYNSPLHF. The DNA for the CDR3 is TGTGCCATTGGACAGAACGCCTATAATTCACCCCTCCACTTT.